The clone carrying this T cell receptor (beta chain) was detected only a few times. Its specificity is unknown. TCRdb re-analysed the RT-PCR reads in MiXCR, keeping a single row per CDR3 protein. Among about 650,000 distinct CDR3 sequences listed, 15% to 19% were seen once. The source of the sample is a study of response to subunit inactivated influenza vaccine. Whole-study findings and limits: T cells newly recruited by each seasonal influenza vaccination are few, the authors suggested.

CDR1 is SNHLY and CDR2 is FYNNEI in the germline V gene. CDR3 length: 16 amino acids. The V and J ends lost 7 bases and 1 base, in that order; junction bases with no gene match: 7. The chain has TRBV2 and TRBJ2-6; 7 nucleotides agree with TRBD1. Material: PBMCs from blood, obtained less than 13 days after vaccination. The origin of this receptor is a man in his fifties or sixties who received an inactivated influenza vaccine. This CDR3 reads CASKGTAFSGANVLTF. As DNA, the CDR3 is TGTGCCAGCAAAGGGACAGCCTTTTCTGGGGCCAACGTCCTGACTTTC.